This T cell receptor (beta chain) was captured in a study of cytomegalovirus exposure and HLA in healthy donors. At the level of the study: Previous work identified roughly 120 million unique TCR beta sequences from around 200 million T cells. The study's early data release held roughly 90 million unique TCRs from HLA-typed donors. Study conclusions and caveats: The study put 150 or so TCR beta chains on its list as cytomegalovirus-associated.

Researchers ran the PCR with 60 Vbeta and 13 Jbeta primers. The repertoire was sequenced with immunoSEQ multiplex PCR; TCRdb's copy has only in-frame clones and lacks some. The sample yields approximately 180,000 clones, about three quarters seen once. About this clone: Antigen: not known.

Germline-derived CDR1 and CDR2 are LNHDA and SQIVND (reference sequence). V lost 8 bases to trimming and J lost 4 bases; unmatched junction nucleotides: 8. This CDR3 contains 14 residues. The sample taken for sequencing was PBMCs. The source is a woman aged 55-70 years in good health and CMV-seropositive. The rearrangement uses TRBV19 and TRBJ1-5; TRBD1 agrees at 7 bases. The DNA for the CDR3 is TGTGCCAGTGAGAGGGGGACAGCTAATCAGCCCCAGCATTTT. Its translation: CASERGTANQPQHF.